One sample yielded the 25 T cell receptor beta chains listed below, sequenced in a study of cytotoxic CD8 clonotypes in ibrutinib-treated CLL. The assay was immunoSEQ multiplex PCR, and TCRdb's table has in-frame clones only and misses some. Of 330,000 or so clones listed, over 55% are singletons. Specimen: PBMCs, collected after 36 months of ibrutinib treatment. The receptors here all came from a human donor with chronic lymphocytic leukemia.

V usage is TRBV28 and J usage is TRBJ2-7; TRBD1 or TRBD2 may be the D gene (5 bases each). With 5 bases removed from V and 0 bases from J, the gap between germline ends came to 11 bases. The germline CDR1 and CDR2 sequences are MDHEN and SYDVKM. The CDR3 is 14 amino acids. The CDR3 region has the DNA TGTGCCAGCAGTCGGCAGGGAGCCTCCTACGAGCAGTACTTC. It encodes CASSRQGASYEQYF.

CDR3: CASSRGLSGPYYEQYF. The CDR3 nucleotides are TGCGCCAGCAGCCGGGGCCTATCGGGGCCTTACTACGAGCAGTACTTC. The chain couples TRBV5-1 to TRBJ2-7; perhaps D is TRBD1 or TRBD2 (5 bases each). Germline-derived CDR1 and CDR2 are SGHRS and YFSETQ. The CDR3 is 16 amino acids. Trimming cost V 4 bases and J 3 bases, with 20 bases left between them.

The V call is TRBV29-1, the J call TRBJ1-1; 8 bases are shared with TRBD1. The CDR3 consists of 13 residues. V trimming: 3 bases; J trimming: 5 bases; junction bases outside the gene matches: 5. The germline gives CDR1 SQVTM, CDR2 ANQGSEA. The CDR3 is CSVEDRDRTEAFF. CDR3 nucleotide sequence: TGCAGCGTTGAGGACAGGGATAGAACTGAAGCTTTCTTT.

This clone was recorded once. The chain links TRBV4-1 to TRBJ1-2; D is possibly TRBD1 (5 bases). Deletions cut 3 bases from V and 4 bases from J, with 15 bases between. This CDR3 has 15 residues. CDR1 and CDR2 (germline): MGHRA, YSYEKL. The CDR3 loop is CASSQGLQESYGYTF. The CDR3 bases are TGCGCCAGCAGCCAGGGTCTACAGGAATCCTATGGCTACACCTTC.

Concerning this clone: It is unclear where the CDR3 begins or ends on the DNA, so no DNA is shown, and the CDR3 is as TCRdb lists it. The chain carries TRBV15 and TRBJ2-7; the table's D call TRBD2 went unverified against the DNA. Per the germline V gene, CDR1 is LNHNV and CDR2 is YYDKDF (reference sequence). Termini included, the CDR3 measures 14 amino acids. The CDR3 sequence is CATSTSGGLYEQYF.

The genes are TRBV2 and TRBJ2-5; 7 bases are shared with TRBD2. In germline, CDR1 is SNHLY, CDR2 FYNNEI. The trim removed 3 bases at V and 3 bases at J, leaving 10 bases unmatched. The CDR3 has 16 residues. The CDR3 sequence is CASSDGGGSFEETQYF. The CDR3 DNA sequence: TGTGCCAGCAGTGATGGAGGCGGGAGTTTCGAAGAGACCCAGTACTTC.

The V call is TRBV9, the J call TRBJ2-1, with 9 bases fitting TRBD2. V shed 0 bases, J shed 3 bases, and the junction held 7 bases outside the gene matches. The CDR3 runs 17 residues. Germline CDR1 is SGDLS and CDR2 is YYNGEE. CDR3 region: CASSVDAGGPFYNEQFF. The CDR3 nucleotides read TGTGCCAGCAGCGTAGATGCGGGGGGGCCGTTCTACAATGAGCAGTTCTTC.

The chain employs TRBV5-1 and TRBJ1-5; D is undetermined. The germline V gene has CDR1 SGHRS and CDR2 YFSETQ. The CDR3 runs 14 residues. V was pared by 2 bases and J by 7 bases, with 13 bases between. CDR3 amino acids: CASSFGGLGQPQHF. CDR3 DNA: TGCGCCAGCAGCTTCGGAGGGTTAGGACAGCCCCAGCATTTT.

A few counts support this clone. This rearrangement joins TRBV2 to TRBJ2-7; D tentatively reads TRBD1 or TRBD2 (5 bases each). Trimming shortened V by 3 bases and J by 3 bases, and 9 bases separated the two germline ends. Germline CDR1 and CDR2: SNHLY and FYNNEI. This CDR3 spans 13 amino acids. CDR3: CASSEGRVYEQYF. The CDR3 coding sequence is TGTGCCAGCAGTGAGGGACGGGTCTACGAGCAGTACTTC.

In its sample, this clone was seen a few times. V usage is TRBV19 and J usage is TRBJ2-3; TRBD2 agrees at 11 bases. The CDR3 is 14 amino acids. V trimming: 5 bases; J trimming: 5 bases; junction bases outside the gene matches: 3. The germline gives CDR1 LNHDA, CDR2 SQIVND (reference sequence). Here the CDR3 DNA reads TGTGCCAGTAGTGCCACTAGCGGGGGAGATACGCAGTATTTT. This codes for CASSATSGGDTQYF.

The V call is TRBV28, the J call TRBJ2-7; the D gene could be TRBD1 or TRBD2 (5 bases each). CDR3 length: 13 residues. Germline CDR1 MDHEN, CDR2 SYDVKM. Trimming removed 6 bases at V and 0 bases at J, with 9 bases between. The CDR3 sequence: CASRAGSSYEQYF. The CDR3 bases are TGTGCCAGCAGGGCAGGGAGCTCCTACGAGCAGTACTTC.

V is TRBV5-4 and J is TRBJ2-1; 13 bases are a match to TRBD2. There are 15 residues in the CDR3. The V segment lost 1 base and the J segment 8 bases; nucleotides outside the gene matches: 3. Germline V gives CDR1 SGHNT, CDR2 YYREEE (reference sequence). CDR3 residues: CASSLTSGRVYEQFF. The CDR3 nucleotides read TGTGCCAGCAGCTTGACTAGCGGGAGGGTTTATGAGCAGTTCTTC.

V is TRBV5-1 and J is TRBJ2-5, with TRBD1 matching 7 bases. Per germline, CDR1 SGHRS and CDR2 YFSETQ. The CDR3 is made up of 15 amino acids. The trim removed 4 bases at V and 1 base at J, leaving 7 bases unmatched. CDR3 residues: CASSPSTGIQETQYF. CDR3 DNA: TGCGCCAGCAGCCCCTCGACAGGGATCCAAGAGACCCAGTACTTC.

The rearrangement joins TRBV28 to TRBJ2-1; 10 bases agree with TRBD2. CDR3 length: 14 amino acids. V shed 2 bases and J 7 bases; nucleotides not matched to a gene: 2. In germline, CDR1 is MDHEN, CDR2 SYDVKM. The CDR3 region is CASSLELAGNEQFF. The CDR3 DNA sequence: TGTGCCAGCAGTTTAGAACTAGCGGGAAATGAGCAGTTCTTC.

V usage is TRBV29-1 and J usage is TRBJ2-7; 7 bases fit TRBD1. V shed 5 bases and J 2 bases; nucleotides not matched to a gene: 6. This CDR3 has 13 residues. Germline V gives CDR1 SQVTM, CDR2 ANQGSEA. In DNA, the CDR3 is TGCAGCGTTCTTGACAGGGTCCCCTACGAGCAGTACTTC. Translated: CSVLDRVPYEQYF.

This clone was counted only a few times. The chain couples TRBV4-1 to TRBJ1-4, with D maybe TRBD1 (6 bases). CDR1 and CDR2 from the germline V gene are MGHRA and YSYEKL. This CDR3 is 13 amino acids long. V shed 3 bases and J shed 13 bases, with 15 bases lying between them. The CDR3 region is CASSQAQGLRLFF. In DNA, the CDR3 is TGCGCCAGCAGCCAGGCGCAGGGGTTAAGACTGTTTTTT.

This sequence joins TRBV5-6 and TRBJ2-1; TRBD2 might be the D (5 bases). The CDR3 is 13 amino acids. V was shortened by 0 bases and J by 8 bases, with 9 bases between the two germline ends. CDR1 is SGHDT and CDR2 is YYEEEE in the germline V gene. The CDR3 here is CASSLAGGYEQFF. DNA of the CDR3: TGTGCCAGCAGCTTGGCTGGAGGCTATGAGCAGTTCTTC.

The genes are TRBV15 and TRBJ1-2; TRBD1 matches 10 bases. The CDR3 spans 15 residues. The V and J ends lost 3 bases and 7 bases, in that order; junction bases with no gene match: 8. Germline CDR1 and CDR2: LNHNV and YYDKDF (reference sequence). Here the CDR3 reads CATSSRQGAMGGYTF. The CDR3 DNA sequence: TGTGCCACCAGCAGTCGACAGGGGGCAATGGGTGGCTACACCTTC.

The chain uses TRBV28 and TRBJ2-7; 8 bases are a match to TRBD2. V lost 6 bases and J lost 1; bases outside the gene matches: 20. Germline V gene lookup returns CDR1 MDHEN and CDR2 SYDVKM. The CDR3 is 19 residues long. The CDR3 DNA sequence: TGTGCCAGCAGGAAGGAAGCGGGAGCTGATTCGGGTCCGTCCTACGAGCAGTACTTC. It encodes CASRKEAGADSGPSYEQYF.

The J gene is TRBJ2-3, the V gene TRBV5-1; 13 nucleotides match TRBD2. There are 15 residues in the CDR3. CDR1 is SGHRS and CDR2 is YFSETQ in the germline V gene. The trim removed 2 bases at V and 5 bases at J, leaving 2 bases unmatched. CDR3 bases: TGCGCCAGCAGCTTACGACTAGCGGGGGGAGATACGCAGTATTTT. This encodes CASSLRLAGGDTQYF.

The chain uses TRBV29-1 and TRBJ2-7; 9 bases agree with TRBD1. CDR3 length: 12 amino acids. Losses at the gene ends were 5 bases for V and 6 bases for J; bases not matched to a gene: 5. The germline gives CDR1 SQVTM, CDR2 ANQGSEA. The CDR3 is CSVKQGASEQYF. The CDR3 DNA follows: TGCAGCGTTAAACAGGGGGCCTCCGAGCAGTACTTC.

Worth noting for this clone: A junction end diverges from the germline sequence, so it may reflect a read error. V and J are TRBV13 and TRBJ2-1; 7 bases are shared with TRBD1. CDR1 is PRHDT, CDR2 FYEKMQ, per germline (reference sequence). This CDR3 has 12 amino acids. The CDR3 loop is CASSFSTGARVF. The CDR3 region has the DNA TGTGCCAGCAGTTTTAGTACAGGGGCCAGAGTCTTC.

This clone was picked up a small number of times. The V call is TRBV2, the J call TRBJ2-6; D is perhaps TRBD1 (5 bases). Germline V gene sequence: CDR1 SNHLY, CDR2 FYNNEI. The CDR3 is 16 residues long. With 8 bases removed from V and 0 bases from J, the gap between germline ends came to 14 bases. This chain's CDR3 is CASGPRQFSGANVLTF. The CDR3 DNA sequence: TGTGCCAGCGGCCCGAGACAGTTCTCTGGGGCCAACGTCCTGACTTTC. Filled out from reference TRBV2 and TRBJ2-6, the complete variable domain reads EPEVTQTPSHQVTQMGQEVILRCVPISNHLYFYWYRQILGQKVEFLVSFYNNEISEKSEIFDDQFSVERPDGSNFTLKIRSTKLEDSAMYFCASGPRQFSGANVLTFGAGSRLTVL.

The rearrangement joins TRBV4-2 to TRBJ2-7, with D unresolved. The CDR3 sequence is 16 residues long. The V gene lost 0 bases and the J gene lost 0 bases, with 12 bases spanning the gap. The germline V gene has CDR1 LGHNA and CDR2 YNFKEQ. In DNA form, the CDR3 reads TGTGCCAGCAGCCAAGAAAGAAGCGTGATCTCCTACGAGCAGTACTTC. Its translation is CASSQERSVISYEQYF.

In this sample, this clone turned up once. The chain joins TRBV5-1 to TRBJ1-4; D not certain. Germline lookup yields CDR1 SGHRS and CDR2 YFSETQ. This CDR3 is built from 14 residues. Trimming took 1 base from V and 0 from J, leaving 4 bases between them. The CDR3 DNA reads TGCGCCAGCAGCTTGCGGGCAACTAATGAAAAACTGTTTTTT. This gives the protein CASSLRATNEKLFF.